A single sample gave rise to the 13 T cell receptor beta chains below, sequenced in a study of blood T cell repertoires in COVID-19. Data came from immunoSEQ multiplex PCR; TCRdb stores just in-frame clones and leaves some out. The profile shows 150,000 to 200,000 clones, around 80% of them singletons. The sample taken for sequencing was peripheral blood. These receptor sequences come from a human donor in a cohort sampled during active COVID-19.

The chain has TRBV7-8 and TRBJ2-7; the D gene is possibly TRBD2 (6 bases). This CDR3 region has 13 residues. Germline CDR1 is SGHVS and CDR2 is FQNEAQ. Trimming took 5 bases from V and 5 from J, leaving 13 bases between them. The CDR3 region is CASSTSRVDEQYF. Here the CDR3 DNA reads TGTGCCAGCAGCACTAGCCGGGTTGACGAGCAGTACTTC.

In DNA, the CDR3 is TGTGCCACCAGCAACCTGGGACACGGTTACGAGCAGTACTTC. This codes for CATSNLGHGYEQYF. The gene calls are TRBV15 and TRBJ2-7; TRBD1 might be the D (6 bases). Looked up from germline, CDR1 is LNHNV and CDR2 is YYDKDF (reference sequence). V gave up 4 bases and J gave up 4 bases, with 14 bases separating them. This CDR3 region has 14 residues.

V gene TRBV5-6 combines with J gene TRBJ1-2, with D uncertain. This CDR3 has 16 residues. CDR1 SGHDT and CDR2 YYEEEE come from the germline V gene. With 4 bases removed from V and 3 bases from J, the gap between germline ends came to 19 bases. The CDR3 region has the DNA TGTGCCAGCAGCATAGAAAGGCTGCGGCTCGACTATGGCTACACCTTC. Protein product: CASSIERLRLDYGYTF.

This clone is a singleton in its sample. This chain links TRBV5-1 with TRBJ2-7, with TRBD2 matching 8 bases. Germline values: CDR1 SGHRS, CDR2 YFSETQ. V dropped 2 bases and J dropped 1; count of bases not matched to a gene: 5. The CDR3 extends over 15 amino acids. In nucleotides, the CDR3 is TGCGCCAGCAGCTTCTTATCGGGGGGGTCCTACGAGCAGTACTTC. Encoded protein: CASSFLSGGSYEQYF.

In DNA, the CDR3 is TGTGCCAGCAGGGGTAACGGGGGGTTCGAGCAGTACTTC. Encoded protein: CASRGNGGFEQYF. This chain links TRBV2 with TRBJ2-7; TRBD2 matches 7 bases. CDR3 length: 13 residues. Germline-derived CDR1 and CDR2 are SNHLY and FYNNEI. V was pared by 6 bases and J by 6 bases, with 8 bases of the junction left unmatched.

V is TRBV3-1 (or the pseudogene TRBV3-2) and J is TRBJ2-3; 7 bases map to TRBD2. Germline lookup yields CDR1 LGHDT and CDR2 YNNKEL (reference sequence). The CDR3 contains 15 residues. Trimming at V came to 2 bases and at J to 9 bases, leaving 11 bases not matched to a gene. The DNA of the CDR3 is TGTGCCAGCAGCCAAAGGAGAATAGCGGGCCTGACGCAGTATTTT. This codes for CASSQRRIAGLTQYF.

The rearrangement joins TRBV2 to TRBJ1-4; TRBD1 is a possible D gene (5 bases). CDR3 length equals 16 residues. V dropped 0 bases and J dropped 6 bases, with 14 bases sitting between them. From germline, CDR1 is SNHLY and CDR2 FYNNEI. The CDR3 DNA reads as TGTGCCAGCAGTGAAGCAGGCAGGGCCCAATATGAAAAACTGTTTTTT. As protein: CASSEAGRAQYEKLFF.

V usage is TRBV5-1 and J usage is TRBJ1-4, with 10 nucleotides matching TRBD1. This CDR3 has 15 amino acids. The junction had 6 bases not matched to a gene; V was cut back by 4 bases and J by 6 bases. Germline-derived CDR1 and CDR2 are SGHRS and YFSETQ. Here the CDR3 DNA reads TGCGCCAGCAGCAGACAGGGGGCTAGGGATGAAAAACTGTTTTTT. Protein product: CASSRQGARDEKLFF.

The chain combines TRBV18 with TRBJ1-2, with D possibly matching TRBD1 (5 bases). With 3 bases removed from V and 8 bases from J, the gap between germline ends came to 13 bases. In germline, CDR1 is KGHSH, CDR2 LQKENI. The CDR3 is 13 residues long. The CDR3 DNA reads TGTGCCAGCTCACCGGGCAGGGAGGACGGCTACACCTTC. Translated, it gives CASSPGREDGYTF. The complete variable domain, with remaining parts taken from reference TRBV18 and TRBJ1-2, reads NAGVMQNPRHLVRRRGQEARLRCSPMKGHSHVYWYRQLPEEGLKFMVYLQKENIIDESGMPKERFSAEFPKEGPSILRIQQVVRGDSAAYFCASSPGREDGYTFGSGTRLTVV.

V and J are TRBV19 and TRBJ2-1, with 9 bases that match TRBD2. V shed 6 bases and J 9 bases; nucleotides not matched to a gene: 15. This CDR3 spans 16 amino acids. The germline V gene has CDR1 LNHDA and CDR2 SQIVND (reference sequence). The CDR3, as DNA: TGTGCCAGTAGCATAAAAAGGACTAGCGTGGTCGGTGAGCAGTTCTTC. As protein: CASSIKRTSVVGEQFF.

V gene TRBV15 combines with J gene TRBJ2-1; 14 bases align to TRBD2. The CDR3 sequence is 23 residues long. Trimming cost V 0 bases and J 8 bases; bases outside gene matches: 24. CDR1 is LNHNV, CDR2 YYDKDF, per germline (reference sequence). CDR3 amino acids: CATSRDQIPGLAGEPAGHDEQFF. The CDR3 DNA sequence: TGTGCCACCAGCAGAGATCAAATTCCGGGACTAGCGGGGGAGCCAGCCGGTCACGATGAGCAGTTCTTC.

The chain couples TRBV7-7 to TRBJ1-1, with 7 nucleotides matching TRBD1. The CDR3 is 17 residues long. Losses at the gene ends were 2 bases for V and 1 base for J; bases not matched to a gene: 10. Germline CDR1 SSHAT, CDR2 FNYEAQ (reference sequence). The CDR3 DNA is TGTGCCAGCAGCTTAAGACAGGGAACGGAATGGAACACTGAAGCTTTCTTT. Its protein is CASSLRQGTEWNTEAFF.

The chain joins TRBV4-1 to TRBJ2-7; 7 nucleotides agree with TRBD2. The CDR3 covers 15 residues. The germline V gene has CDR1 MGHRA and CDR2 YSYEKL. After removal of 3 bases from V and 5 bases from J, the junction contained 10 bases not matched to a gene. CDR3 coding DNA: TGCGCCAGCAGCCATCCAGACCTGGGGGGGGACGAGCAGTACTTC. This encodes CASSHPDLGGDEQYF.